This T cell receptor (beta chain) derives from a study of T cells in Graves' hyperthyroidism and ophthalmopathy. Study-level results: The authors' 13 V-J model separated ophthalmopathy from stable hyperthyroidism. The majority of expanded thyroid clonotypes above 0.001 also appeared in blood.

Germline CDR1 is SGHAT and CDR2 is FQNNGV. CDR3 length: 16 amino acids. Germline trimming cut 6 bases from V and 3 bases from J; bases unmatched to any gene: 12. Researchers took RNA transcripts and amplified the TCR beta CDR3 regions from them. HTBI primers drove first-round RT-PCR of the TCR CDR3. MiXCR, run by TCRdb on the multiplex PCR reads, gives a single entry per CDR3 protein. The sample contains hundreds of thousands of distinct CDR3 sequences, roughly a quarter of which appear only once. Isolation of PBMCs was performed on about 10 ml fresh peripheral blood. This clonotype was recorded many times. What it binds is not known.

Sequencing was done on a sample of blood. V usage is TRBV11-2 and J usage is TRBJ1-2; 8 positions agree with TRBD1. The sequence was obtained from a woman aged 25 to 39 with Graves' ophthalmopathy. The CDR3 here is CASSGTGPAPDYGYTF. In nucleotides, the CDR3 is TGTGCCAGCAGTGGGACAGGACCCGCTCCTGACTATGGCTACACCTTC.